What follows is one T cell receptor (beta chain) and its context. The antigen it recognizes is unknown. Per-nucleotide qualities are absent, and no much larger clonotype sits a single base away. The sample belongs to a study of PD-1 blockade in mismatch repair-deficient tumors listed by TCRdb under 2017. With respect to the entire study: Between September 2013 and late 2016, approximately 90 consecutive patients with 12 mismatch repair-deficient cancer types, all previously treated and progressing, were enrolled in the trial. Tumor-associated T cell clones were tracked in the peripheral blood of patients responding to PD-1 blockade by deep sequencing of TCR CDR3 regions. What the research found in general, with its limitations: Rapid expansion after pembrolizumab followed by contraction, generally before radiologic responses, was shown by tumor-resident clones, which were often undetectable in blood before treatment.

Trimmed from V: 5 bases; trimmed from J: 4 bases; junction bases lacking a gene match: 2. The CDR3 starts with the cysteine, ends with the phenylalanine, and has 13 residues. The read is trimmed to its CDR3 DNA, 39 bases read in frame from base 1. CDR1 SEHNR and CDR2 FQNEAQ are derived from the germline V gene (reference sequence). The library was obtained by the immunoSEQ multiplex PCR assay. Drawn from immuneACCESS, this table holds only the in-frame rearrangements with V and J called that TCRdb kept. Clones are partly lost; checked studies trace under half to an unresolved V gene and leave the rest unexplained. The sample profile shows around 40,000 clones; about 85% of them were found once. Jointly, the top ten make up approximately 3.9% of the sample. For every enrolled patient, mismatch repair deficiency was confirmed by either polymerase chain reaction or immunohistochemistry. TCR sequencing was carried out for three patients who responded to pembrolizumab therapy. The phase II trial prospectively evaluated PD-1 blockade with pembrolizumab in advanced mismatch repair-deficient cancers, independent of tissue of origin. Serial peripheral blood T cell samples were collected before and at multiple times after starting PD-1 blockade. The timing of each blood sample was reported as weeks after the first dose of pembrolizumab.

The receptor was isolated from an adult with mismatch repair-deficient cancer. Sequencing used peripheral blood, obtained about 76 weeks after starting pembrolizumab. The chain was built from TRBV7-9 and TRBJ1-2; 9 bases in the middle match TRBD1. The DNA is TGTGCCAGCAGCGGGGGACAGGGCTATGGCTACACCTTC. It codes for CASSGGQGYGYTF.